This T cell receptor beta chain was identified during a study of blood T cell repertoires in COVID-19. Using immunoSEQ multiplex PCR, the repertoire was profiled, and TCRdb retains in-frame clones only, with some absent. The table records 95,000 to 120,000 clones, over 70% of them present only once. V was pared by 4 bases and J by 0 bases, with 4 bases of the junction left unmatched. The V gene's germline CDR1 is MNHEY and CDR2 SVGAGI. The CDR3 is 16 amino acids. The chain combines TRBV6-5 with TRBJ2-3; 10 bases match TRBD1. The specimen was peripheral blood. The sequence came from a man in his forties or fifties with acute or convalescent COVID-19. CDR3 coding DNA: TGTGCCAGCAGTTCCCTGGGACAGGGGAGCACAGATACGCAGTATTTT. This gives the protein CASSSLGQGSTDTQYF.